Shown below are 25 T cell receptor beta chains from a single sample sequenced in a study of blood T cell repertoires in COVID-19. Assay: immunoSEQ multiplex PCR; the TCRdb copy retains only in-frame clones and omits some. The data contain 100,000 or so clones, 85% of them singletons. The specimen was peripheral blood. The source is a man in his sixties with acute or convalescent COVID-19.

This rearrangement joins TRBV10-2 to TRBJ2-3; possibly TRBD1 for D (5 bases). V lost 8 bases, J lost 1 base, and 13 bases lay in between. The CDR3 is 14 amino acids. From germline, CDR1 is WSHSY and CDR2 SAAADI. As DNA, the CDR3 is TGCGCCAGCCAGGGCCTCCTCGGCACAGATACGCAGTATTTT. Protein sequence: CASQGLLGTDTQYF.

V gene TRBV3-1 (or the pseudogene TRBV3-2) combines with J gene TRBJ1-1; D gene unclear. The germline V gene has CDR1 LGHDT and CDR2 YNNKEL (reference sequence). V gave up 1 base and J gave up 0 bases, with 6 bases separating them. This CDR3 has 14 amino acids. The CDR3 DNA sequence: TGTGCCAGCAGCCAAGTCAGGATGAACACTGAAGCTTTCTTT. Amino acids: CASSQVRMNTEAFF.

The rearrangement links TRBV6-5 to TRBJ1-1, with 10 bases lining up with TRBD1. The V segment lost 6 bases and the J segment 2 bases; nucleotides outside the gene matches: 6. Germline CDR1 and CDR2: MNHEY and SVGAGI. The CDR3 is 15 residues long. The CDR3 DNA sequence: TGTGCCAGCAGCGACAGGGGGCGGGGAAACACTGAAGCTTTCTTT. Its translation: CASSDRGRGNTEAFF.

The V gene is TRBV6-1, the J gene TRBJ1-6; the D is unclear. Trimming shortened V by 0 bases and J by 12 bases, and 9 bases separated the two germline ends. CDR1 is MNHNS, CDR2 SASEGT, per germline. The CDR3 covers 13 residues. The CDR3 nucleotides read TGTGCCAGCAGTGAAGCCGCGGAGAGACCCCTCCACTTT. This sequence encodes CASSEAAERPLHF.

CDR3 loop: CSVEEETGSYEQYF. In nucleotides, the CDR3 is TGCAGCGTTGAAGAAGAAACAGGGTCCTACGAGCAGTACTTC. The V and J genes are TRBV29-1 and TRBJ2-7, with D possibly TRBD1 on 6 matching bases. Trimming took off 0 bases at V and 1 base at J, with 10 bases between the two ends. CDR1 is SQVTM, CDR2 ANQGSEA, per germline. The CDR3 loop spans 14 amino acids.

The chain is built from TRBV9 and TRBJ1-1; 8 bases are shared with TRBD1. Germline V gene lookup returns CDR1 SGDLS and CDR2 YYNGEE. This CDR3 region has 13 residues. V lost 4 bases, J lost 10 bases, and 9 bases stayed unmatched. The CDR3: CASSMGQEGGAFF. The CDR3 coding sequence is TGTGCCAGCAGCATGGGACAGGAAGGAGGAGCTTTCTTT.

The chain is built from TRBV12-3 or TRBV12-4 and TRBJ2-7; weak D call: TRBD2 (6 bases). The V end lost 5 bases, the J end lost 6 bases, and 14 bases lay between the germline ends. The CDR3 has 13 residues. CDR3 sequence: CASSHPGGVEQYF. CDR3 DNA sequence: TGTGCCAGCAGTCACCCCGGAGGGGTCGAGCAGTACTTC.

The gene calls are TRBV5-4 and TRBJ2-1; 9 positions match TRBD1. The germline V gene has CDR1 SGHNT and CDR2 YYREEE (reference sequence). Germline trimming cut 5 bases from V and 3 bases from J; bases unmatched to any gene: 6. CDR3 length equals 15 residues. CDR3 nucleotides: TGTGCCAGCAGAATGGGACAGGGAGTCTACAATGAGCAGTTCTTC. It yields the protein CASRMGQGVYNEQFF.

The CDR3 is CAAPSGANTGELFF. The CDR3 bases are TGCGCCGCCCCATCAGGCGCGAACACCGGGGAGCTGTTTTTT. The chain employs TRBV10-2 and TRBJ2-2, with D unresolved. V dropped 11 bases and J dropped 0 bases, with 13 bases sitting between them. Per the germline V gene, CDR1 is WSHSY and CDR2 is SAAADI. The CDR3 has 14 amino acids.

The V gene is TRBV6-5, the J gene TRBJ1-1, with TRBD1 matching over 9 bases. Trimming removed 7 bases from V and 6 bases from J; junction bases left unmatched: 6. Germline V gene data show CDR1 as MNHEY and CDR2 as SVGAGI. The CDR3 is made up of 13 amino acids. The CDR3 loop is CASTEQGAAEAFF. In DNA, the CDR3 is TGTGCCAGCACCGAACAGGGGGCGGCTGAAGCTTTCTTT.

The chain joins TRBV5-4 to TRBJ2-2; maybe TRBD2 (5 bases). This CDR3 is built from 13 residues. The V gene's germline CDR1 is SGHNT and CDR2 YYREEE (reference sequence). Trimming took off 4 bases at V and 7 bases at J, with 11 bases between the two ends. The chain's CDR3 is CASSPEGFGELFF. The DNA of the CDR3 is TGTGCCAGCAGCCCCGAGGGTTTCGGGGAGCTGTTTTTT.

V gene TRBV7-9 combines with J gene TRBJ2-7; 7 bases line up with TRBD1. The CDR3 has 14 amino acids. The ends lost 10 bases at V and 2 bases at J; junction bases unmatched: 11. Germline lookup yields CDR1 SEHNR and CDR2 FQNEAQ (reference sequence). This CDR3 is CAILQTGRAYEQYF. The CDR3 DNA sequence: TGTGCCATCCTACAGACAGGGAGAGCCTACGAGCAGTACTTC.

The chain couples TRBV7-2 to TRBJ1-5; D is unclear. Germline CDR1 and CDR2: SGHTA and FQGNSA. The length of the CDR3 is 13 residues. V dropped 5 bases and J dropped 4 bases, with 9 bases sitting between them. CDR3: CASSKIPNQPQHF. CDR3 nucleotide sequence: TGTGCCAGCAGCAAAATTCCAAATCAGCCCCAGCATTTT.

This chain uses TRBV7-6 with TRBJ2-7; possible D gene TRBD1, 7 bases. V lost 5 bases, J lost 3 bases, and 20 bases lay in between. Germline CDR1 reads SGHVS; CDR2 reads FNYEAQ. The CDR3 extends over 16 amino acids. For the CDR3, the DNA is TGTGCCAGCAGCCCCAGAGCGCGCGGGGACAGCTACGAGCAGTACTTC. It encodes CASSPRARGDSYEQYF.

The V call is TRBV30, the J call TRBJ2-4, with TRBD1 matching 8 bases. V lost 7 bases, J lost 6 bases, and 11 bases stayed unmatched. Germline CDR1 and CDR2: GTSNPN and SVGIG (reference sequence). The CDR3 is 14 amino acids. CDR3 DNA sequence: TGTGCCTCCCAAGGGACAGGCCCAGGAAACATTCAGTACTTC. This codes for CASQGTGPGNIQYF.

Here the CDR3 DNA reads TGTGCCAGCAGCTTAACAGGGAGTGGCTACACCTTC. It is translated as CASSLTGSGYTF. The chain is built from TRBV7-3 and TRBJ1-2, with D hard to call. Per germline, CDR1 SGHTA and CDR2 FQGTGA. The CDR3 runs 12 residues. V lost 0 bases, J lost 7 bases, and 6 bases lay in between. Complete variable domain (other parts from reference TRBV7-3 and TRBJ1-2): GAGVSQTPSNKVTEKGKYVELRCDPISGHTALYWYRQSLGQGPEFLIYFQGTGAADDSGLPNDRFFAVRPEGSVSTLKIQRTERGDSAVYLCASSLTGSGYTFGSGTRLTVV.

The CDR3 protein is CASRREYGYTF. The CDR3 region has the DNA TGTGCCAGTAGAAGAGAATATGGCTACACCTTC. The chain carries TRBV19 and TRBJ1-2; D gene uncertain. V lost 6 bases, J lost 5 bases, and 7 bases lay in between. This CDR3 contains 11 residues. In germline, CDR1 is LNHDA, CDR2 SQIVND (reference sequence).

In DNA, the CDR3 is TGTGCCAGCAGCTTATCAGGCGACCCACGGAGCAATCAGCCCCAGCATTTT. Encoded protein: CASSLSGDPRSNQPQHF. J is TRBJ1-5 and V is TRBV3-1 (or the pseudogene TRBV3-2); no reliable D call. The V end was cut by 5 bases, the J end by 1 base, with 18 bases between. Germline CDR1 LGHDT, CDR2 YNNKEL (reference sequence). The CDR3 sequence is 17 residues long.

Only one count was recorded for this clone. V and J are TRBV10-3 and TRBJ2-5; either TRBD1 or TRBD2 may supply D (5 bases each). Germline lookup yields CDR1 ENHRY and CDR2 SYGVKD. The CDR3 loop spans 13 amino acids. In nucleotides, the CDR3 is TGTGCAATCGGGGCTTTGTACCAAGAGACCCAGTACTTC. Protein product: CAIGALYQETQYF.

This clone was seen a single time. The genes are TRBV11-3 and TRBJ2-3; 12 bases are a match to TRBD2. Germline CDR1 SGHNT, CDR2 YENEEA. After removal of 4 bases from V and 3 bases from J, the junction contained 2 bases not matched to a gene. There are 15 residues in the CDR3. In nucleotides, the CDR3 is TGTGCCAGCAGCTCTAGCGGGAGGGGGACAGATACGCAGTATTTT. Protein product: CASSSSGRGTDTQYF.

V is TRBV7-2 and J is TRBJ2-5; D is unresolved. Trimming pared 1 base from V and 5 bases from J, leaving 8 bases between. In germline, CDR1 is SGHTA, CDR2 FQGNSA. This CDR3 has 13 amino acids. The CDR3 loop reads CASSLGWRETQYF. CDR3 DNA sequence: TGTGCCAGCAGCTTAGGATGGCGGGAGACCCAGTACTTC.

This chain joins TRBV3-1 (or the pseudogene TRBV3-2) and TRBJ2-1; D call uncertain. In germline, CDR1 is LGHDT, CDR2 YNNKEL (reference sequence). V lost 1 base to trimming and J lost 8 bases, with 12 bases between them. The CDR3 length is 14 residues. In nucleotides, the CDR3 is TGTGCCAGCAGCCAAGCTGGCCGGGTGGATGAGCAGTTCTTC. It encodes CASSQAGRVDEQFF.

This chain uses TRBV7-2 with TRBJ1-5; D gene uncertain. This CDR3 has 17 residues. CDR1 and CDR2 from the germline V gene are SGHTA and FQGNSA. Trimming pared 10 bases from V and 5 bases from J, leaving 27 bases between. This CDR3 is CATSPHREALLYQPQHF. As DNA, the CDR3 is TGTGCCACCTCTCCCCACCGGGAGGCGCTCTTGTATCAGCCCCAGCATTTT.

CDR3 nucleotide sequence: TGTGCCAGCAGCGTAGGGGGAGTTTCACCCCTCCACTTT. It specifies CASSVGGVSPLHF. The chain recombines TRBV3-1 (or the pseudogene TRBV3-2) with TRBJ1-6, with D perhaps matching TRBD1 (6 bases). The CDR3 covers 13 residues. Trimming removed 5 bases at V and 9 bases at J, with 11 bases between. Per the germline V gene, CDR1 is LGHDT and CDR2 is YNNKEL (reference sequence).

This sequence joins TRBV5-4 and TRBJ1-2, with unresolved D. Germline V gives CDR1 SGHNT, CDR2 YYREEE (reference sequence). This CDR3 comprises 13 residues. The V end was cut by 3 bases, the J end by 8 bases, with 14 bases between. Here the CDR3 reads CASSSDGGGGYTF. The CDR3 nucleotides read TGTGCCAGCAGCTCGGACGGAGGTGGGGGCTACACCTTC.